These 5 T cell receptor beta chains were all obtained from the same sample, sequenced in a study of identical twins (dated by TCRdb to 2015 to 2016). The library was made by 5' RACE. The sequencer listed for this sample is Illumina HiSeq 2000. The raw public reads went through TCRdb reprocessing: fastp at Q25, MiXCR clone calling, in-frame beta chains kept. Every distinct CDR3 protein forms one entry, paired with its most common genes and DNA. For this sample there are 1,800,000 or so distinct CDR3 sequences; around 33% appear just once. The ten largest make up 0.27% of the sample. Sequencing was carried out using cord blood. These receptors all come from a newborn girl in good health.

The V and J genes are TRBV20-1 and TRBJ1-4, with D unresolved. The V end was cut by 6 bases, the J end by 0 bases, with 17 bases between. The CDR3 sequence is 16 residues long. Germline V lookup: CDR1 DFQATT, CDR2 SNEGSKA (reference sequence). The CDR3 loop reads CSAPSVSPTTNEKLFF. The CDR3 DNA reads as TGCAGTGCCCCATCGGTCAGCCCGACAACTAATGAAAAACTGTTTTTT.

The chain is built from TRBV20-1 and TRBJ1-1; D is perhaps TRBD1 (6 bases). CDR3 length: 14 amino acids. The germline CDR1 and CDR2 sequences are DFQATT and SNEGSKA (reference sequence). V lost 2 bases and J lost 0, with 10 bases in between. The CDR3 reads CSARLGGLNTEAFF. The CDR3 nucleotides read TGCAGTGCTAGATTAGGGGGTTTGAACACTGAAGCTTTCTTT.

The chain is built from TRBV29-1 and TRBJ1-2; 8 bases are shared with TRBD1. CDR1 and CDR2 from the germline V gene are SQVTM and ANQGSEA. V gave up 3 bases and J gave up 5 bases; unmatched junction bases: 8. The CDR3 spans 14 residues. As DNA, the CDR3 is TGCAGCGTTGATATACTGGGGACAGGTTATGGCTACACCTTC. Translation gives CSVDILGTGYGYTF.

This clonotype was observed a few times. The chain employs TRBV12-3 or TRBV12-4 and TRBJ2-1; 9 bases are shared with TRBD1. This CDR3 is 14 amino acids long. V gave up 2 bases and J gave up 9 bases; unmatched junction bases: 5. DNA for the CDR3: TGTGCCAGCAGTTTAACTCTGGGACAGGGTGAGCAGTTCTTC. Protein product: CASSLTLGQGEQFF.

For this clonotype: A much larger clone differs from this one at a single base, so this may be a read error. This sequence joins TRBV3-1 and TRBJ2-7; D ambiguous. The V end lost 3 bases, the J end lost 7 bases, and 10 bases lay between the germline ends. This CDR3 is built from 12 residues. The germline gives CDR1 LGHDT, CDR2 YNNKEL (reference sequence). Here the CDR3 DNA reads TGTGCCAGCAGCCATCTATGGAATGAGCAGTACTTC. Translated, it gives CASSHLWNEQYF.